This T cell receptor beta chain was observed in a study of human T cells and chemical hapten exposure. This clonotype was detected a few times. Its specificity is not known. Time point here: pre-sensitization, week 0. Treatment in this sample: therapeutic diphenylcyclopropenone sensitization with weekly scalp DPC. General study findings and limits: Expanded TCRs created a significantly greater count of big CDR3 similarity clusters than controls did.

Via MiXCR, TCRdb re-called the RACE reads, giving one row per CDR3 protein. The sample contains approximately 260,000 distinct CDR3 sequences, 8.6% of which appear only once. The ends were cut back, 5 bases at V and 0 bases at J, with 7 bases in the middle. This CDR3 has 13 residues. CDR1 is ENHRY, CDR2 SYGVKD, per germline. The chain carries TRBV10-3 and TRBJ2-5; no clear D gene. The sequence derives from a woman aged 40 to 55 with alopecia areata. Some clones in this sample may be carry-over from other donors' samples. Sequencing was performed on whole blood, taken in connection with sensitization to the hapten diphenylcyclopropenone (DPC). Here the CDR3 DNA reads TGTGCCATCAGTACAGCCAACCAAGAGACCCAGTACTTC. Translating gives CAISTANQETQYF.